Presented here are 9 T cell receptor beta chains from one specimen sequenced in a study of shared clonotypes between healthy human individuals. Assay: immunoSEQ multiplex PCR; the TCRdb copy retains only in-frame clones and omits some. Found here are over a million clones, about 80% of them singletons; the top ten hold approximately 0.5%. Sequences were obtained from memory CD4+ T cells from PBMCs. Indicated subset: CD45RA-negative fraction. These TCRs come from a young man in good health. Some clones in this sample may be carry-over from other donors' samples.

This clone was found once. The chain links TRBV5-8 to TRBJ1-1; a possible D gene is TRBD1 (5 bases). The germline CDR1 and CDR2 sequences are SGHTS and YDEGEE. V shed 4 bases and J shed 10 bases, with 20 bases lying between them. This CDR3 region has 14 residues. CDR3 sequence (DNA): TGTGCCAGCAGCCCGGACCGAGTTGGTGGGGGAGCTTTCTTT. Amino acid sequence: CASSPDRVGGGAFF.

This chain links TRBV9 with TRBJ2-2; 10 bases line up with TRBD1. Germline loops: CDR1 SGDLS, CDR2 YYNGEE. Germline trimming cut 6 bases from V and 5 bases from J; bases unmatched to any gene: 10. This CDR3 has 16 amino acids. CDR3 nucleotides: TGTGCCAGCACCCCGAGGGACAGGGGAGCTACCGGGGAGCTGTTTTTT. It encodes CASTPRDRGATGELFF. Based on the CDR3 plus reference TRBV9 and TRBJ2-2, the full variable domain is DSGVTQTPKHLITATGQRVTLRCSPRSGDLSVYWYQQSLDQGLQFLIQYYNGEERAKGNILERFSAQQFPDLHSELNLSSLELGDSALYFCASTPRDRGATGELFFGEGSRLTVL.

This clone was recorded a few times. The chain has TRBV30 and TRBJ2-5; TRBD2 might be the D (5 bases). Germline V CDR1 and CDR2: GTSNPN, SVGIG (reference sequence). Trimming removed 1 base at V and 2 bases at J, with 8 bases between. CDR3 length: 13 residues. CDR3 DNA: TGTGCCTGGAGTGGGAGGTTTCAAGAGACCCAGTACTTC. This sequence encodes CAWSGRFQETQYF.

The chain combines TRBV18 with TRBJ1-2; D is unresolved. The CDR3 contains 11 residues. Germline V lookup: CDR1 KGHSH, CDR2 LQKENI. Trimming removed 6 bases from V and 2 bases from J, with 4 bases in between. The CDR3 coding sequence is TGTGCCAGCTCGGCGAACTATGGCTACACCTTC. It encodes CASSANYGYTF.

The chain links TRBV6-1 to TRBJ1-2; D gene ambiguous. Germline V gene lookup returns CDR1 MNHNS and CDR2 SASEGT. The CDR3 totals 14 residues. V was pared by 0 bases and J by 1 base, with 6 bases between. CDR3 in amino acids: CASSEAWVNYGYTF. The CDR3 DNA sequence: TGTGCCAGCAGTGAAGCGTGGGTTAACTATGGCTACACCTTC.

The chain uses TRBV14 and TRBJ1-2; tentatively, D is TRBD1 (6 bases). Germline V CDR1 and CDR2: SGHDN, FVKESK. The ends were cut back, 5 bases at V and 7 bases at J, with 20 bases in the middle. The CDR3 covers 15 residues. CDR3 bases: TGTGCCAGCAGCAACCCCCCCGGGGGCGAGGTTGGCTACACCTTC. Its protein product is CASSNPPGGEVGYTF.

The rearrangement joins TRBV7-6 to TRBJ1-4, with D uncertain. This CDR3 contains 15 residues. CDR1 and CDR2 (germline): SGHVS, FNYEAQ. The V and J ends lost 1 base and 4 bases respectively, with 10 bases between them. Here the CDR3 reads CASSLGVAYNEKLFF. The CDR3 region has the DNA TGTGCCAGCAGCTTAGGGGTGGCCTATAATGAAAAACTGTTTTTT.

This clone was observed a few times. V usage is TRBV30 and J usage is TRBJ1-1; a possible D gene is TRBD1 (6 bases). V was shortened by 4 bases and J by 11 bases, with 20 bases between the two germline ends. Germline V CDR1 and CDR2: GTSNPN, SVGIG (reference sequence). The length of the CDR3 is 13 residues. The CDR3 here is CAWNLGPRGEAFF. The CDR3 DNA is TGTGCCTGGAACCTGGGACCGAGGGGGGAGGCTTTCTTT.

CDR3 residues: CASSQDQGQGAVDEQFF. The CDR3 nucleotides read TGCGCCAGCAGCCAAGATCAAGGACAGGGGGCAGTCGATGAGCAGTTCTTC. V is TRBV4-3 and J is TRBJ2-1; 11 bases match TRBD1. This CDR3 is 17 amino acids long. With 0 bases clipped from V and 8 bases from J, the junction kept 9 bases outside the gene matches. From germline, CDR1 is LGHNA and CDR2 YSLEER.